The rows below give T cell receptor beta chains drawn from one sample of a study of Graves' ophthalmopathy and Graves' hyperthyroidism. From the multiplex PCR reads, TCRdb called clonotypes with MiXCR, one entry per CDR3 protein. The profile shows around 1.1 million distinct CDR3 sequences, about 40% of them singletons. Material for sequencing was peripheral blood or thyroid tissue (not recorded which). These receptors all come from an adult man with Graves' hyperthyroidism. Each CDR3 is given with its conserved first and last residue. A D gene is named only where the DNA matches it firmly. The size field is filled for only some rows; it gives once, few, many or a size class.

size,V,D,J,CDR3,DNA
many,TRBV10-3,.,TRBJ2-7,CAISESGLGQGDEQYF,TGTGCCATCAGTGAGTCCGGTTTAGGTCAGGGTGACGAGCAGTACTTC
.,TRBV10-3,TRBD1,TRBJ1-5,CAISEGGDRQPQHF,TGTGCCATCAGTGAAGGGGGCGATAGGCAGCCCCAGCATTTT
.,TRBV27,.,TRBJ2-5,CASYRTGANQETQYF,TGTGCCAGCTACCGGACGGGGGCCAACCAAGAGACCCAGTACTTC
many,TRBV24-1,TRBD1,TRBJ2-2,CATSDPYRGTGELFF,TGTGCCACCAGTGATCCCTACAGGGGCACCGGGGAGCTGTTTTTT
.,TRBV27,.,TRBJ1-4,CASGASAFFGEKLFF,TGTGCCAGCGGCGCCAGCGCGTTCTTTGGGGAAAAACTGTTTTTT
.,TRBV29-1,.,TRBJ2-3,CSVGPGDTDTQYF,TGCAGCGTTGGACCGGGGGACACAGATACGCAGTATTTT
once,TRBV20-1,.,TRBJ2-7,CSAEYRQTYEQYF,TGCAGTGCCGAATACCGACAGACCTACGAGCAGTACTTC
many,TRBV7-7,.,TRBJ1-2,CASRYEAYGYTF,TGTGCCAGCCGGTATGAAGCCTATGGCTACACCTTC
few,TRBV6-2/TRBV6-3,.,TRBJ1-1,CASTPTWVNTEAFF,TGTGCCAGCACCCCTACCTGGGTGAACACTGAAGCTTTCTTT
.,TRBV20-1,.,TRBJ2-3,CSAGRGNSRDTQYF,TGCAGTGCTGGGCGAGGGAACAGCAGGGATACGCAGTATTTT
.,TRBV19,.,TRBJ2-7,CASIWDTHSYEQYF,TGTGCCAGTATCTGGGACACTCACTCCTACGAGCAGTACTTC
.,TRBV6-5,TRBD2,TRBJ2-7,CASSFGLAAYEQYF,TGTGCCAGCAGTTTCGGACTAGCGGCCTACGAGCAGTACTTC
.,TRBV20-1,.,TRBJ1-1,CSARLENRAAEAFF,TGCAGTGCTAGACTAGAGAACAGGGCAGCTGAAGCTTTCTTT
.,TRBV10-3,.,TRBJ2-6,CASRDPGAGANVLTF,TGTGCCAGCAGAGATCCAGGGGCTGGGGCCAACGTCCTGACTTTC
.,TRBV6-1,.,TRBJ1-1,CASTRGLPGGTEAFF,TGTGCCAGCACCAGGGGACTACCGGGGGGGACTGAAGCTTTCTTT
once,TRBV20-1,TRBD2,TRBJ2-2,CSARDSLAGGNTGELFF,TGCAGTGCTAGAGATTCACTAGCGGGAGGGAACACCGGGGAGCTGTTTTTT
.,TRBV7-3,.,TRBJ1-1,CASSSTAFSEAFF,TGTGCCAGCAGCTCGACCGCCTTCAGTGAAGCTTTCTTT
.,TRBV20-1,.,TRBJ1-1,CSARPNTGNTEAFF,TGCAGTGCTAGACCTAATACAGGGAACACTGAAGCTTTCTTT
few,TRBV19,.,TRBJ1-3,CATSRGRSSGNTIYF,TGTGCCACCAGTAGAGGACGGAGCTCTGGAAACACCATATATTTT